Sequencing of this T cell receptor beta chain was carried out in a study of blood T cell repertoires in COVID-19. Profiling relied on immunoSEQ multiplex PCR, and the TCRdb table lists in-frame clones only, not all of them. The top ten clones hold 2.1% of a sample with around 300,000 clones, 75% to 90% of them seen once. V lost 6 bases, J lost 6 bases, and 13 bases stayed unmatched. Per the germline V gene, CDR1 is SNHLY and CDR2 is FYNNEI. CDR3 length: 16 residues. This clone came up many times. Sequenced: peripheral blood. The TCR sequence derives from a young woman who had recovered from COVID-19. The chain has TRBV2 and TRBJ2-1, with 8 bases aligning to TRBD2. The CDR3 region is CASRNLRAGGTNEQFF. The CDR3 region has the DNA TGTGCCAGCAGAAACCTCCGGGCGGGAGGAACCAATGAGCAGTTCTTC.